This T cell receptor beta chain was sequenced in a study of blood T cell repertoires in COVID-19. Study context: Sites in the United States, Italy and Spain provided acute and convalescent COVID-19 samples. In each case, the material was cDNA or gDNA derived from T cells, B-cell-depleted T cells, or PBMCs.

Authors' processing steps: Reference gene primer amplification in the assay estimated nucleated cell counts. Sequencing used immunoSEQ multiplex PCR; TCRdb keeps in-frame clones, though not all of them. That table is the source of V, J and clone size, and D and trimming were worked out from the DNA. The table lists almost 200,000 clones, about 82% of them singletons. This CDR3 comprises 16 residues. Per germline, CDR1 SGHNT and CDR2 YYREEE (reference sequence). V was clipped by 4 bases and J by 2 bases, with 13 bases between them. During active infection, Seattle patients enrolled and were then monitored through disease.

Sequenced material: peripheral blood. This sequence joins TRBV5-4 and TRBJ2-6, with a possible D match to TRBD1 (6 bases). The receptor was derived from a man aged 55 to 70 with COVID-19, enrolled during active disease. CDR3 loop: CASSAGQPAGANVLTF. The CDR3 DNA follows: TGTGCCAGCAGCGCCGGACAGCCTGCTGGGGCCAACGTCCTGACTTTC.